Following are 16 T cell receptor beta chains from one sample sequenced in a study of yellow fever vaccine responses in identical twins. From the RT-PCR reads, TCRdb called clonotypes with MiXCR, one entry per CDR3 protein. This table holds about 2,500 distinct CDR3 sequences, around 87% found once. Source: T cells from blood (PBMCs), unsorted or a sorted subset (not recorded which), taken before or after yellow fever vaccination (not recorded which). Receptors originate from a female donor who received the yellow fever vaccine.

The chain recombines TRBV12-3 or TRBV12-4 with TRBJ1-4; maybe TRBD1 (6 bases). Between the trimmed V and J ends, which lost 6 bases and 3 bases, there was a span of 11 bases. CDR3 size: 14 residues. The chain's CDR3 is CASRPGTSNEKLFF. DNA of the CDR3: TGTGCCAGCAGACCCGGGACATCTAATGAAAAACTGTTTTTT.

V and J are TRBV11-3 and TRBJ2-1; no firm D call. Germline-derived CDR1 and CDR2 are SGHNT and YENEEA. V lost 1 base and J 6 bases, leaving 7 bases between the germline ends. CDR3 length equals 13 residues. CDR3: CASSLVVGNEQFF. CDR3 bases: TGTGCCAGCAGCTTAGTTGTGGGCAATGAGCAGTTCTTC.

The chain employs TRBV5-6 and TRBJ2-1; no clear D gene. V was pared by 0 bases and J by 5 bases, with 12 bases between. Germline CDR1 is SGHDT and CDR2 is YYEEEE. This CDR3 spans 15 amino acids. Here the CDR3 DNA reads TGTGCCAGCAGCTTGGGACCTCGGCCCCACAATGAGCAGTTCTTC. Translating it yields CASSLGPRPHNEQFF.

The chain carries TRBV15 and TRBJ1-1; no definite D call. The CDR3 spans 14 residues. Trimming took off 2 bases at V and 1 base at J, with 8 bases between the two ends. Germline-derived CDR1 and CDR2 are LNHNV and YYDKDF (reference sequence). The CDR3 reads CATSRSSGNTEAFF. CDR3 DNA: TGTGCCACCAGCAGATCCTCAGGGAACACTGAAGCTTTCTTT.

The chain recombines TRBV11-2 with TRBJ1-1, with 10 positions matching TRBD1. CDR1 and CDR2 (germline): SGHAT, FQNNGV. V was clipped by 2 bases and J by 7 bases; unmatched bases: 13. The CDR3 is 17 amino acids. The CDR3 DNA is TGTGCCAGCAGCTTATTGGCGCCGGGACAGGGGCCCCTTGAAGCTTTCTTT. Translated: CASSLLAPGQGPLEAFF.

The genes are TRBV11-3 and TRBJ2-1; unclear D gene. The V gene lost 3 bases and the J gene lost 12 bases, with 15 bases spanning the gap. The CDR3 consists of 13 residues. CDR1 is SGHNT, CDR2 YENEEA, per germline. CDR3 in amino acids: CASSFDPQVGQFF. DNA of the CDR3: TGTGCCAGCAGCTTCGATCCCCAGGTAGGGCAGTTCTTC.

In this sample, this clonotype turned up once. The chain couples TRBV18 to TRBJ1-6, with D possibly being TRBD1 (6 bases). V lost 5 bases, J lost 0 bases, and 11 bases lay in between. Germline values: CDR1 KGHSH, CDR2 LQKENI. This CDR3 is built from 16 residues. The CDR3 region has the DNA TGTGCCAGCTCAACAACAGGGAGCTCCTATAATTCACCCCTCCACTTT. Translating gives CASSTTGSSYNSPLHF.

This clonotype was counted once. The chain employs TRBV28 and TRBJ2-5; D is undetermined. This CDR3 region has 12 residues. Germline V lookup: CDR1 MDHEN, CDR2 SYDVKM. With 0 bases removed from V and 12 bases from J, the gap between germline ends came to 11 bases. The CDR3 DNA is TGTGCCAGCAGTTTATGGAACAGCCATAAGTACTTC. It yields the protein CASSLWNSHKYF.

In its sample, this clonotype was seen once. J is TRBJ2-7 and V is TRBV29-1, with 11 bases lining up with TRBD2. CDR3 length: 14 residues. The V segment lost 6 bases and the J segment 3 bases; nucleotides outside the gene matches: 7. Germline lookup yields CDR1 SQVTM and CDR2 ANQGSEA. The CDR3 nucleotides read TGCAGCGTCTTAACCGGGACTAGCGGCTACGAGCAGTACTTC. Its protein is CSVLTGTSGYEQYF.

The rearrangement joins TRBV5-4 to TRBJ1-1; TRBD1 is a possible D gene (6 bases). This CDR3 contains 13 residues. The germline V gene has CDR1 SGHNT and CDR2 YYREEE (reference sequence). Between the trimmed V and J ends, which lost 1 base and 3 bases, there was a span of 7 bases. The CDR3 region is CASSLTGYTEAFF. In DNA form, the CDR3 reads TGTGCCAGCAGCTTGACAGGGTACACTGAAGCTTTCTTT.

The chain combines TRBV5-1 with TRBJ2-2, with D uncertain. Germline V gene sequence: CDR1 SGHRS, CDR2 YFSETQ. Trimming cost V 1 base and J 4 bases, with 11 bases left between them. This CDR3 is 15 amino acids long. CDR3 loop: CASSLTVPPTGELFF. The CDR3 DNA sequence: TGCGCCAGCAGCTTGACCGTACCGCCCACCGGGGAGCTGTTTTTT. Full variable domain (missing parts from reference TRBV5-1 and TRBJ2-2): KAGVTQTPRYLIKTRGQQVTLSCSPISGHRSVSWYQQTPGQGLQFLFEYFSETQRNKGNFPGRFSGRQFSNSRSEMNVSTLELGDSALYLCASSLTVPPTGELFFGEGSRLTVL.

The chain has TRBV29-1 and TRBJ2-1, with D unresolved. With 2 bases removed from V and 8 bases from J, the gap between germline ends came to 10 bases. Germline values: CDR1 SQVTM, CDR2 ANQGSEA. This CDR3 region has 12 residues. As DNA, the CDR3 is TGCAGCGTTGAACTAACTGGGGATGAGCAGTTCTTC. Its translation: CSVELTGDEQFF.

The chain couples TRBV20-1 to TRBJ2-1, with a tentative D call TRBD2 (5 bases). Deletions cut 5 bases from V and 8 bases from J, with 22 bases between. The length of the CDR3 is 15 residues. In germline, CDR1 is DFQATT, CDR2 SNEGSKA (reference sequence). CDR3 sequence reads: CSAPTSAGVGDEQFF. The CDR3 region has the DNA TGCAGTGCTCCTACCAGCGCCGGGGTAGGCGATGAGCAGTTCTTC.

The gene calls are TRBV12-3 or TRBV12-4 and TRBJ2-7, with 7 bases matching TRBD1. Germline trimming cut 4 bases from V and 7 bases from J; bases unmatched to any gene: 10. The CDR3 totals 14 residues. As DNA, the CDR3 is TGTGCCAGCAGTTCTCTTGAGGGGGCTGGAGAGCAGTACTTC. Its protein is CASSSLEGAGEQYF.

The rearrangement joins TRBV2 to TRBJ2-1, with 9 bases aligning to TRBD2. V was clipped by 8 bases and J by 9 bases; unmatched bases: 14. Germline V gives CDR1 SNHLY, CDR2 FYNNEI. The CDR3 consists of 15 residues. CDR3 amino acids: CASHSIAGAGGEQFF. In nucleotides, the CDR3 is TGTGCCAGCCATTCAATAGCGGGAGCCGGGGGTGAGCAGTTCTTC.

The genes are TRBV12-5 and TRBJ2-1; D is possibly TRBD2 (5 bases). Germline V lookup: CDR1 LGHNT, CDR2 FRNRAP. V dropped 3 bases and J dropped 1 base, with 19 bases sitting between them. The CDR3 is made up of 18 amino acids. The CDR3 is CASGFHDKEGDSYNEQFF. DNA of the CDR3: TGTGCTAGTGGTTTTCATGACAAAGAGGGAGATTCCTACAATGAGCAGTTCTTC.